The clone carrying this TCR beta chain was recorded only once. The CDR3 length is 15 residues. The V gene's germline CDR1 is LGHDT and CDR2 YNNKEL (reference sequence). V trimming: 3 bases; J trimming: 5 bases; junction bases outside the gene matches: 6. The data are from a study of T cell responses to AZD1222 COVID-19 vaccine. Background on the study: Timing groups of about 4 and about 12 weeks for second doses were pooled.

TCRdb keeps only in-frame clones here, not all; method: immunoSEQ multiplex PCR. The sample yields 75,000 to 90,000 clones, 86% seen once. This sample comprised peripheral blood, obtained on day 0 of AZD1222 vaccination. The receptor's source is an adult in good health. This chain uses TRBV3-1 (or the pseudogene TRBV3-2) with TRBJ2-5; 10 nucleotides align to TRBD2. The CDR3 region is CASSQSLAGAETQYF. The CDR3 DNA reads as TGTGCCAGCAGCCAGTCTCTAGCGGGAGCTGAGACCCAGTACTTC.